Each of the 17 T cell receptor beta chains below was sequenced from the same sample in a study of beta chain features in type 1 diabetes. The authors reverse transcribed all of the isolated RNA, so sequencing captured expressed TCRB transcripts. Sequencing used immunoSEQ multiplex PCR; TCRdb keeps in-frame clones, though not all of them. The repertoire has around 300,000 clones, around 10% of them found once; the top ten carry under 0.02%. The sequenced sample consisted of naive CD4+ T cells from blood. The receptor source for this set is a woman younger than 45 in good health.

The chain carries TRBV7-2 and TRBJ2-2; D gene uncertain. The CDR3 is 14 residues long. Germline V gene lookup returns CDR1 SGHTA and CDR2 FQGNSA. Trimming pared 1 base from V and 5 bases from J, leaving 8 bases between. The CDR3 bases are TGTGCCAGCAGCTTAGACTATTCGACCGGGGAGCTGTTTTTT. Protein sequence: CASSLDYSTGELFF.

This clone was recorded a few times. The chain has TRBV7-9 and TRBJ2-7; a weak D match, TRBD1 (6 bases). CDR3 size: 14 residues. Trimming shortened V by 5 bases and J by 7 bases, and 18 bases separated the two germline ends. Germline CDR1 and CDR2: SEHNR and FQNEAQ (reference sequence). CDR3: CASSPGARAWEQYF. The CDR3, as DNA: TGTGCCAGCAGCCCAGGGGCCAGGGCGTGGGAGCAGTACTTC. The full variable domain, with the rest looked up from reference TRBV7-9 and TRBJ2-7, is DTGVSQNPRHKITKRGQNVTFRCDPISEHNRLYWYRQTLGQGPEFLTYFQNEAQLEKSRLLSDRFSAERPKGSFSTLEIQRTEQGDSAMYLCASSPGARAWEQYFGPGTRLTVT.

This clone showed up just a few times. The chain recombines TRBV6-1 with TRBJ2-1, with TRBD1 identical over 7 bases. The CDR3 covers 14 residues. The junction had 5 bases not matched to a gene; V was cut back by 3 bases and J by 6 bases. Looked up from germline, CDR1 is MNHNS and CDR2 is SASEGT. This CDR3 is CASSEPDRVNEQFF. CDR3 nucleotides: TGTGCCAGCAGTGAGCCTGACAGGGTCAATGAGCAGTTCTTC.

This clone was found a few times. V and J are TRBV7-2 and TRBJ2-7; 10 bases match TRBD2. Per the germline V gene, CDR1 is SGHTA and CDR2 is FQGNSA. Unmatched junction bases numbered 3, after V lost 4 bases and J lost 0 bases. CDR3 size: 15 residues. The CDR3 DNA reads TGTGCCAGCAGCTCTAGCGGGAGCAGCTCCTACGAGCAGTACTTC. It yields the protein CASSSSGSSSYEQYF.

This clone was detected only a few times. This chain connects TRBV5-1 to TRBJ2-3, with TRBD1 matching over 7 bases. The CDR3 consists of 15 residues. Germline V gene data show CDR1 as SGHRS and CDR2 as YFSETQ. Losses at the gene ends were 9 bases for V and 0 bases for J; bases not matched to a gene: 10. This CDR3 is CATQRDSTSTDTQYF. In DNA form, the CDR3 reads TGCGCCACCCAAAGGGACAGCACTAGCACAGATACGCAGTATTTT.

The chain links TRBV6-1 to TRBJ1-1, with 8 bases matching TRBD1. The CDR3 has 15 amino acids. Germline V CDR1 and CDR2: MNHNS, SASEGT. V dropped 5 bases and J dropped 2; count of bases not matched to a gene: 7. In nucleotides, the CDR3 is TGTGCCAGCAGTTCCGACAGGGGAACCAACACTGAAGCTTTCTTT. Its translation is CASSSDRGTNTEAFF.

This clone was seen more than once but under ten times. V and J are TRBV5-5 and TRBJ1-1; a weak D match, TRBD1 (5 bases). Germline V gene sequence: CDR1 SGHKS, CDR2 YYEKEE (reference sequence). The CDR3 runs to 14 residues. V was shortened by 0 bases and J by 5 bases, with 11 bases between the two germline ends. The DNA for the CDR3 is TGTGCCAGCAGCTTGGACAGGTTTTGGACTGAAGCTTTCTTT. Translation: CASSLDRFWTEAFF.

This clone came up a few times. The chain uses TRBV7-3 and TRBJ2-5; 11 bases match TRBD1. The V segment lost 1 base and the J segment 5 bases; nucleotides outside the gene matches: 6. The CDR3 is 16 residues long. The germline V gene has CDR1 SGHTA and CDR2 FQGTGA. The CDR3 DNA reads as TGTGCCAGCAGCTTAAGCGGACAGGGGGCTTGGGAGACCCAGTACTTC. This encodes CASSLSGQGAWETQYF.

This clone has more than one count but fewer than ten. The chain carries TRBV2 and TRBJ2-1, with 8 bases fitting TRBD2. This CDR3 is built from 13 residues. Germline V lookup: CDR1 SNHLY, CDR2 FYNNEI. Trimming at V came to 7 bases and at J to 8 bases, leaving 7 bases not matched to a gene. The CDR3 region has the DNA TGTGCCAGCAACTCGGGAGGGCCCTATGAGCAGTTCTTC. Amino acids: CASNSGGPYEQFF.

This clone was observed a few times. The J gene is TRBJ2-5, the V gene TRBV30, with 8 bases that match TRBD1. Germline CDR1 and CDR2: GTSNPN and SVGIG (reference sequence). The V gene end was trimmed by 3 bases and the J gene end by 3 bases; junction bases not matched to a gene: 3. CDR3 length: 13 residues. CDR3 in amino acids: CAWSRGLKETQYF. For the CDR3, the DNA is TGTGCCTGGAGCAGGGGGCTTAAAGAGACCCAGTACTTC.

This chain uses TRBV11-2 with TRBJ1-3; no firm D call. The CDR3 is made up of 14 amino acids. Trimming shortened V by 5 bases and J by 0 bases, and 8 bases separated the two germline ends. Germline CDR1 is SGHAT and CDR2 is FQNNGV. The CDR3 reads CASSQQSSGNTIYF. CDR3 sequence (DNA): TGTGCCAGCAGCCAACAGAGCTCTGGAAACACCATATATTTT.

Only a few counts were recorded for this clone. CDR3: CSVEGEETQYF. As DNA, the CDR3 is TGCAGCGTTGAGGGAGAAGAGACCCAGTACTTC. The genes are TRBV29-1 and TRBJ2-5; perhaps TRBD2 as D (5 bases). The CDR3 has 11 amino acids. Germline V lookup: CDR1 SQVTM, CDR2 ANQGSEA. Between the trimmed V and J ends, which lost 3 bases and 3 bases, there was a span of 5 bases.

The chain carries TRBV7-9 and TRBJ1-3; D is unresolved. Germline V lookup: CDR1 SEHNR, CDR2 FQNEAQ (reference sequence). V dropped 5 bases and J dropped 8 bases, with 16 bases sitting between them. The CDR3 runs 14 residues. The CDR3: CASSPTRQRDTIYF. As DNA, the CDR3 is TGTGCCAGCAGCCCGACAAGACAAAGAGACACCATATATTTT.

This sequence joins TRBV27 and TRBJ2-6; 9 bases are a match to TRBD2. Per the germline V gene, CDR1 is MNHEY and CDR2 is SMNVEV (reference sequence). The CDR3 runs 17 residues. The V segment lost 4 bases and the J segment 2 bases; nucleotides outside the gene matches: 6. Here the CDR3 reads CASSSSGISPGANVLTF. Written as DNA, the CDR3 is TGTGCCAGCAGTTCTAGCGGGATTTCGCCTGGGGCCAACGTCCTGACTTTC.

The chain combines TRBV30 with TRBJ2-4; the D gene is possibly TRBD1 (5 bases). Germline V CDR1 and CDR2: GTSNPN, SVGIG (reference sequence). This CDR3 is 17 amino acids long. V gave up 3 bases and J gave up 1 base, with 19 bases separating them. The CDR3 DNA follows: TGTGCCTGGAGATTTCAGGGTGCCCGTGGGGCCAAAAACATTCAGTACTTC. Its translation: CAWRFQGARGAKNIQYF.

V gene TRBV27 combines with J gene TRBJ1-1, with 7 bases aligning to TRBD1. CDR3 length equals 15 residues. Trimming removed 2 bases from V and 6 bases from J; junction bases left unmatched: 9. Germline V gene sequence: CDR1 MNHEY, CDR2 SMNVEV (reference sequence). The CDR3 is CASSLQQGRFAEAFF. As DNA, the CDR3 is TGTGCCAGCAGTTTACAACAGGGGAGGTTCGCTGAAGCTTTCTTT.

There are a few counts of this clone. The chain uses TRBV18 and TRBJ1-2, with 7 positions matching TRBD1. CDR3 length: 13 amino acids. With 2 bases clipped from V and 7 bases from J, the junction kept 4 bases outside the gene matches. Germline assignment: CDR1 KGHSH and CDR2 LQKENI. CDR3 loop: CASSPRDRAGYTF. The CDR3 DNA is TGTGCCAGCTCACCAAGAGACAGGGCTGGCTACACCTTC.